A single sample gave rise to the 21 T cell receptor beta chains below, sequenced in a study of T cell repertoires in ileal Crohn's disease. The protocol was immunoSEQ multiplex PCR, while the TCRdb copy is restricted to in-frame clones and leaves out a portion. Among more than 12,000 clones, about 73% were seen once, and the ten largest hold around 4.6%. The sequencing input was ileal tissue. All receptors derive from an adult with Crohn's disease.

The DNA for the CDR3 is TGTGCCAGCAGCTTAGGACGGAGTAAAACTAGCACAGATACGCAGTATTTT. Its protein is CASSLGRSKTSTDTQYF. J is TRBJ2-3 and V is TRBV7-9; D unresolved. Trimming took off 1 base at V and 0 bases at J, with 14 bases between the two ends. CDR3 size: 17 residues. The germline V gene encodes CDR1 SEHNR and CDR2 FQNEAQ (reference sequence).

The chain carries TRBV5-5 and TRBJ2-7, with 13 nucleotides matching TRBD2. The CDR3 totals 19 residues. The junction had 13 bases not matched to a gene; V was cut back by 4 bases and J by 0 bases. The germline V gene has CDR1 SGHKS and CDR2 YYEKEE (reference sequence). CDR3 protein: CASSRSTGTSGESSYEQYF. The CDR3 DNA follows: TGTGCCAGCAGCCGCTCAACCGGGACTAGCGGGGAAAGCTCCTACGAGCAGTACTTC.

The chain combines TRBV19 with TRBJ1-5, with 7 bases fitting TRBD1. This CDR3 has 15 amino acids. The J segment lost 5 bases and the V segment lost 1 base, leaving 5 bases of the junction unmatched. Germline lookup yields CDR1 LNHDA and CDR2 SQIVND (reference sequence). The CDR3 sequence: CASSIGAGGDQPQHF. CDR3 nucleotides: TGTGCCAGTAGTATAGGTGCAGGGGGAGATCAGCCCCAGCATTTT. The full variable domain, in which reference TRBV19 and TRBJ1-5 provide the parts outside the CDR3, is DGGITQSPKYLFRKEGQNVTLSCEQNLNHDAMYWYRQDPGQGLRLIYYSQIVNDFQKGDIAEGYSVSREKKESFPLTVTSAQKNPTAFYLCASSIGAGGDQPQHFGDGTRLSIL.

The chain couples TRBV21-1 to TRBJ2-5; whether TRBD2, the table's D call, matches the DNA was not checked. TRBV21-1 is reported as a pseudogene. CDR3 size: 14 residues. The DNA for the CDR3 is TGTGCCAGCAGCAAAGAGTCGGGGGGGGAGACCCAGTACTTC. Encoded protein: CASSKESGGETQYF.

There are a few counts of this clone. Other DNA sequences from this sample encode an identical CDR3 as well. The CDR3 nucleotides are TGTGCCAGTAACTTAAACACCGGGGAGCTGTTTTTT. Amino acid sequence: CASNLNTGELFF. This chain joins TRBV19 and TRBJ2-2; no clear D gene. Germline CDR1 and CDR2: LNHDA and SQIVND (reference sequence). V dropped 7 bases and J dropped 2 bases, with 5 bases sitting between them. CDR3 length: 12 residues.

The V and J genes are TRBV29-1 and TRBJ2-3; 8 nucleotides align to TRBD1. The V gene end was trimmed by 6 bases and the J gene end by 7 bases; junction bases not matched to a gene: 12. The CDR3 loop spans 14 amino acids. CDR1 is SQVTM, CDR2 ANQGSEA, per germline. The CDR3 coding sequence is TGCAGCGTGGCCGGGGACAGGAGCGTTCATACGCAGTATTTT. The encoded protein is CSVAGDRSVHTQYF.

The rearrangement joins TRBV29-1 to TRBJ2-3, with TRBD2 matching 7 bases. The germline CDR1 and CDR2 sequences are SQVTM and ANQGSEA. The CDR3 consists of 14 residues. V shed 4 bases and J 2 bases; nucleotides not matched to a gene: 6. This CDR3 reads CSVVRGDTTDTQYF. The CDR3 nucleotides read TGCAGCGTTGTTCGGGGGGATACCACAGATACGCAGTATTTT.

This chain connects TRBV6-6 to TRBJ2-1; TRBD2 aligns across 7 bases. With V trimmed by 2 bases and J by 5 bases, 9 bases remained unmatched. The CDR3 totals 16 residues. Germline V gene data show CDR1 as MNHNY and CDR2 as SVGAGI (reference sequence). The CDR3 is CASSYAGDGAHNEQFF. For the CDR3, the DNA is TGTGCCAGCAGTTACGCGGGAGACGGAGCGCACAATGAGCAGTTCTTC.

J is TRBJ2-3 and V is TRBV7-7; TRBD2 aligns across 10 bases. This CDR3 is 13 amino acids long. Germline V CDR1 and CDR2: SSHAT, FNYEAQ (reference sequence). V shed 10 bases and J 6 bases; nucleotides not matched to a gene: 7. The CDR3 protein is CAISGGPTDTQYF. The DNA for the CDR3 is TGTGCCATTAGCGGGGGGCCGACTGATACGCAGTATTTT.

The chain couples TRBV27 to TRBJ2-1; TRBD1 aligns across 8 bases. The germline V gene has CDR1 MNHEY and CDR2 SMNVEV (reference sequence). CDR3 length: 15 amino acids. The ends lost 6 bases at V and 3 bases at J; junction bases unmatched: 7. Here the CDR3 DNA reads TGTGCCAGCAGAAGAACAGGGGGTGACTACAATGAGCAGTTCTTC. Protein: CASRRTGGDYNEQFF.

The chain employs TRBV28 and TRBJ2-7, with TRBD2 matching 8 bases. The ends lost 8 bases at V and 0 bases at J; junction bases unmatched: 6. The CDR3 consists of 14 residues. In germline, CDR1 is MDHEN, CDR2 SYDVKM. CDR3 in amino acids: CASVSGGNSYEQYF. The DNA for the CDR3 is TGTGCCAGCGTGAGCGGGGGTAACTCCTACGAGCAGTACTTC. Looking up the rest from reference TRBV28 and TRBJ2-7 gives the full variable domain: DVKVTQSSRYLVKRTGEKVFLECVQDMDHENMFWYRQDPGLGLRLIYFSYDVKMKEKGDIPEGYSVSREKKERFSLILESASTNQTSMYLCASVSGGNSYEQYFGPGTRLTVT.

CDR3 sequence (DNA): TGCGCCAGCAGCCAAGACAGGGCTTATAACTATGGCTACACCTTC. This encodes CASSQDRAYNYGYTF. The chain joins TRBV4-1 to TRBJ1-2, with a possible D match to TRBD1 (5 bases). CDR3 length: 15 residues. The V gene's germline CDR1 is MGHRA and CDR2 YSYEKL. Trimming removed 0 bases at V and 1 base at J, with 9 bases between.

The V gene is TRBV6-1, the J gene TRBJ2-3; 7 positions agree with TRBD1. The CDR3 is 13 residues long. The V gene's germline CDR1 is MNHNS and CDR2 SASEGT. V lost 10 bases to trimming and J lost 6 bases; unmatched junction nucleotides: 10. The CDR3 region is CAIDRDHGDTQYF. In nucleotides, the CDR3 is TGTGCCATCGACAGGGACCATGGGGATACGCAGTATTTT.

The chain employs TRBV30 and TRBJ1-2; D perhaps matches TRBD1 (5 bases). Germline CDR1 reads GTSNPN; CDR2 reads SVGIG (reference sequence). The length of the CDR3 is 11 residues. Between the trimmed V and J ends, which lost 5 bases and 8 bases, there was a span of 12 bases. As DNA, the CDR3 is TGTGCCTGGTCCAGGGAAGGAGGCTACACCTTC. Its protein is CAWSREGGYTF.

The chain is built from TRBV28 and TRBJ1-2; 7 bases line up with TRBD1. Germline values: CDR1 MDHEN, CDR2 SYDVKM. The CDR3 covers 12 residues. V lost 8 bases, J lost 2 bases, and 2 bases stayed unmatched. CDR3 DNA sequence: TGTGCCAGCGCACAGGGGAACTATGGCTACACCTTC. Residues: CASAQGNYGYTF.

This clone was detected only a few times. The V and J genes are TRBV6-8 and TRBJ2-7, with unresolved D. Germline V lookup: CDR1 MNHGY, CDR2 SAAAGT. The germline V and J ends were trimmed by 5 bases and 1 base, with 3 bases remaining between them. This CDR3 has 11 residues. DNA for the CDR3: TGTGCCAGCAGTCATTCCTACGAGCAGTACTTC. It translates to CASSHSYEQYF.

The chain has TRBV19 and TRBJ1-6, with 7 bases lining up with TRBD1. The J segment lost 5 bases and the V segment lost 4 bases, leaving 2 bases of the junction unmatched. The CDR3 consists of 14 residues. Germline CDR1 reads LNHDA; CDR2 reads SQIVND (reference sequence). CDR3 nucleotides: TGTGCCAGTAGTAGAGGACAGGATAATTCACCCCTCCACTTT. Its translation is CASSRGQDNSPLHF.

J is TRBJ2-7 and V is TRBV6-1; D call uncertain. The V gene's germline CDR1 is MNHNS and CDR2 SASEGT. Trimming took 5 bases from V and 0 from J, leaving 14 bases between them. The CDR3 covers 15 residues. CDR3 amino acids: CASSLQPNYSYEQYF. The DNA for the CDR3 is TGTGCCAGCAGTCTACAGCCTAATTACTCCTACGAGCAGTACTTC.

This clone was recorded only once. The gene calls are TRBV25-1 and TRBJ1-4; D may be TRBD1 (6 bases). This CDR3 region has 14 residues. The germline CDR1 and CDR2 sequences are MGHDK and SYGVNS. The V gene lost 10 bases and the J gene lost 5 bases, with 17 bases spanning the gap. CDR3 nucleotide sequence: TGTGCCAACTCCGGGGTCAGGGGAAATGAAAAACTGTTTTTT. Amino acid sequence: CANSGVRGNEKLFF.

The chain combines TRBV9 with TRBJ2-3, with no clear D. Germline CDR1 and CDR2: SGDLS and YYNGEE. Trimming removed 4 bases from V and 0 bases from J, with 12 bases in between. The CDR3 length is 15 residues. The CDR3 reads CASSPRSISTDTQYF. The CDR3, as DNA: TGTGCCAGCAGCCCCCGTAGCATCAGCACAGATACGCAGTATTTT.

This chain joins TRBV6-6 and TRBJ2-3; 7 nucleotides match TRBD1. Trimming at V came to 6 bases and at J to 0 bases, leaving 6 bases not matched to a gene. CDR1 and CDR2 (germline): MNHNY, SVGAGI (reference sequence). This CDR3 contains 15 residues. The CDR3 DNA is TGTGCCAGCAGGGACAGGTTTACTAGCACAGATACGCAGTATTTT. It translates to CASRDRFTSTDTQYF.